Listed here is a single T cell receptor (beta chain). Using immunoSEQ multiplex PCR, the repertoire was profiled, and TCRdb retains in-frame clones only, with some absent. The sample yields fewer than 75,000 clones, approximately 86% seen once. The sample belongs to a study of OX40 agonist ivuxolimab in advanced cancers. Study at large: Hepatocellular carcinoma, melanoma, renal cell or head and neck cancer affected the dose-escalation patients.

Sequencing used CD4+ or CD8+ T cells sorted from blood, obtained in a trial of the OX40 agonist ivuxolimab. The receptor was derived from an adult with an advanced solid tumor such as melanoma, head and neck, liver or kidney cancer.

The CDR3 DNA follows: TGTGCCAGCAGCAATCCCTCTGGGACCTTATATTTT. This codes for CASSNPSGTLYF. The chain employs TRBV28 and TRBJ1-3; weak D call: TRBD1 (5 bases). V lost 6 bases and J lost 14, with 17 bases in between. The length of the CDR3 is 12 residues. Germline lookup yields CDR1 MDHEN and CDR2 SYDVKM.